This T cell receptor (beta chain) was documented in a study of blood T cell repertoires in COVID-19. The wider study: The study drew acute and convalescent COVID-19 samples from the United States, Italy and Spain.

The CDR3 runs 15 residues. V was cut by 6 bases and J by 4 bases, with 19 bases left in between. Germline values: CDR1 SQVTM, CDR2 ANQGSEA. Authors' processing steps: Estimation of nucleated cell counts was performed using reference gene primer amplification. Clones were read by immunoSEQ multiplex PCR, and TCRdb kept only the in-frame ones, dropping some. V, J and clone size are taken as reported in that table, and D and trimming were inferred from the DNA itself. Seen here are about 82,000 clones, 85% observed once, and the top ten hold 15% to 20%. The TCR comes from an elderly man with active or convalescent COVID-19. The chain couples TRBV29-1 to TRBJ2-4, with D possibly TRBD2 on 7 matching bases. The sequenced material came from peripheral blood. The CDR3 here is CSVGRVRGGKNIQYF. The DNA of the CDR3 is TGCAGCGTAGGCAGAGTGAGGGGGGGGAAAAACATTCAGTACTTC.